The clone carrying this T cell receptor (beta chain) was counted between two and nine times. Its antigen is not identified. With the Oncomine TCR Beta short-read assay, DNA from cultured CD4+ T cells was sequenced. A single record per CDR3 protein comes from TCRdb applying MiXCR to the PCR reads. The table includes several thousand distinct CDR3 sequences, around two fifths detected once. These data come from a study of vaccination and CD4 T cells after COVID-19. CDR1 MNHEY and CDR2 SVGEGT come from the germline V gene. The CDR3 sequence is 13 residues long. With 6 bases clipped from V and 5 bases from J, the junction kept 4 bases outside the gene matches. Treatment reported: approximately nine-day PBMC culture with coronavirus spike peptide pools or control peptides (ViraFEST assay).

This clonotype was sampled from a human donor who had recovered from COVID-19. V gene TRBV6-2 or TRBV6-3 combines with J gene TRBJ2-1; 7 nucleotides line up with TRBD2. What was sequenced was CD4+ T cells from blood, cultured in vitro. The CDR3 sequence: CASRKTSNNEQFF. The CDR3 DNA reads TGTGCCAGCAGAAAGACTAGCAACAATGAGCAGTTCTTC.